Listed below are T cell receptor beta chains from one sample, sequenced in a study of shared clonotypes between healthy human individuals. The table came from immunoSEQ multiplex PCR; TCRdb's copy has only in-frame clones and leaves some out. The sample consists of some 630,000 clones, about 96% of them appearing once. Sequencing used naive CD8+ T cells sorted from blood. Receptor source: a woman in her thirties in good health. CDR3s include the opening cysteine and the closing phenylalanine or tryptophan. Each record gives: D gene, V gene, clone size, J gene, CDR3 protein, CDR3 DNA. The D gene is left open where the match is weak. Rows may omit the clone size; those that give it use once, few, many or a size class.

>NA|TRBV4-1|NA|TRBJ2-7
CASSHKSLGGLLYEQYF
TGCGCCAGCAGCCACAAGTCTTTAGGAGGCCTCCTCTACGAGCAGTACTTC
>TRBD2|TRBV5-6|NA|TRBJ2-3
CASSYGTSGRNTQYF
TGTGCCAGCAGCTATGGGACTAGCGGGAGAAATACGCAGTATTTT
>NA|TRBV21-1|NA|TRBJ1-5
CASSNPGTGEDGDNQPQHF
TGTGCCAGCAGCAACCCCGGGACAGGGGAGGATGGTGACAATCAGCCCCAGCATTTT
>TRBD2|TRBV28|NA|TRBJ2-7
CASSALDGTSGYEQYF
TGTGCCAGCAGTGCCCTGGACGGGACTAGCGGCTACGAGCAGTACTTC
>TRBD2|TRBV29-1|NA|TRBJ2-1
CSAQGLEVHNEQFF
TGCAGCGCTCAGGGACTAGAAGTACACAATGAGCAGTTCTTC
>NA|TRBV12-2|NA|TRBJ1-2
CASRLVHRNYGYTF
TGTGCAAGTCGCTTAGTGCACAGGAACTATGGCTACACCTTC
>NA|TRBV28|NA|TRBJ1-1
CASKGNTEAFF
TGTGCCAGCAAAGGGAACACTGAAGCTTTCTTT
>NA|TRBV10-2|NA|TRBJ2-1
CASRPLGNNEQFF
TGCGCCAGCAGACCGCTGGGCAACAATGAGCAGTTCTTC
>TRBD1|TRBV6-5|once|TRBJ2-1
CASSTTGVNEQFF
TGTGCCAGCAGTACAACAGGGGTCAATGAGCAGTTCTTC
>NA|TRBV5-6|NA|TRBJ2-7
CASSPGTSGPYEQYF
TGTGCCAGCAGCCCCGGGACTTCTGGGCCCTACGAGCAGTACTTC
>NA|TRBV7-9|NA|TRBJ1-1
CASTHGREAFF
TGTGCCAGCACCCACGGGAGGGAAGCTTTCTTT
>NA|TRBV7-9|NA|TRBJ1-2
CASSVWKGGYGYTF
TGTGCCAGCAGCGTTTGGAAGGGGGGATATGGCTACACCTTC
>NA|TRBV11-2|NA|TRBJ2-1
CASSSPPSVDNEQFF
TGTGCCAGCAGCTCCCCCCCCAGCGTAGACAATGAGCAGTTCTTC
>NA|TRBV11-3|NA|TRBJ2-5
CASSLGQGGTETQYF
TGTGCCAGCAGCTTAGGACAGGGAGGAACAGAGACCCAGTACTTC
>TRBD1|TRBV28|NA|TRBJ2-2
CASSFPGTGGTGELFF
TGTGCCAGCAGCTTCCCCGGGACAGGAGGAACCGGGGAGCTGTTTTTT
>NA|TRBV7-8|NA|TRBJ1-1
CASSLDLVGNTEAFF
TGTGCCAGCAGCTTAGATCTGGTGGGGAACACTGAAGCTTTCTTT
>NA|TRBV5-4|NA|TRBJ1-1
CASRVQGSTEAFF
TGTGCCAGCAGGGTACAGGGTTCCACTGAAGCTTTCTTT
>NA|TRBV5-1|NA|TRBJ2-7
CASSGESSYEQYF
TGCGCCAGCAGCGGGGAGTCATCTTACGAGCAGTACTTC
>TRBD2|TRBV10-3|NA|TRBJ2-1
CATLGLAGSYNEQFF
TGTGCCACACTAGGACTAGCGGGATCGTACAATGAGCAGTTCTTC
>NA|TRBV9|NA|TRBJ2-7
CASSEPRDGGRYEQYF
TGTGCCAGCAGCGAGCCCCGGGACGGGGGACGCTACGAGCAGTACTTC
>NA|TRBV6-5|few|TRBJ1-2
CASSNTGQTPRGYTF
TGTGCCAGCAGCAATACCGGACAGACCCCGCGTGGCTACACCTTC
>NA|TRBV6-1|NA|TRBJ2-7
CASTYSFGSYEQYF
TGTGCCAGCACCTACTCCTTCGGGAGTTATGAGCAGTACTTC
>TRBD1|TRBV13|NA|TRBJ1-1
CASSFRANDRATEAFF
TGTGCCAGCAGCTTTAGGGCTAACGACAGGGCCACTGAAGCTTTCTTT
>NA|TRBV11-2|NA|TRBJ1-5
CASSLGQFSNQPQHF
TGTGCCAGCAGCTTAGGACAGTTTAGCAATCAGCCCCAGCATTTT
>NA|TRBV6-1|NA|TRBJ2-2
CASRDRDTGELFF
TGTGCCAGCAGGGACAGAGACACCGGGGAGCTGTTTTTT
>NA|TRBV11-3|NA|TRBJ2-3
CASPLASTDTQYF
TGTGCCAGCCCACTCGCTAGCACAGATACGCAGTATTTT
>TRBD2|TRBV29-1|NA|TRBJ2-7
CSVEVLAGGKQYEQYF
TGCAGCGTTGAGGTTTTAGCGGGGGGAAAACAGTACGAGCAGTACTTC
>NA|TRBV14|NA|TRBJ2-2
CASSSWVAGELFF
TGTGCCAGCAGCTCCTGGGTAGCCGGGGAGCTGTTTTTT
>TRBD2|TRBV28|once|TRBJ2-3
CASTPGLAGTDTQYF
TGTGCCAGCACCCCGGGACTAGCGGGCACAGATACGCAGTATTTT
>TRBD1|TRBV6-6|NA|TRBJ2-7
CASSPWTGYEQYF
TGTGCCAGCAGCCCCTGGACAGGGTACGAGCAGTACTTC
>TRBD2|TRBV2|NA|TRBJ2-2
CASMPGLAVNTGELFF
TGTGCCAGCATGCCGGGACTAGCGGTGAACACCGGGGAGCTGTTTTTT
>NA|TRBV27|NA|TRBJ2-7
CASSLSPGTDLYEQYF
TGTGCCAGCAGTTTATCCCCCGGGACCGATCTTTACGAGCAGTACTTC
>NA|TRBV28|NA|TRBJ2-2
CASSSTRQSNTGELFF
TGTGCCAGCAGCTCAACCAGGCAGAGCAACACCGGGGAGCTGTTTTTT
>TRBD2|TRBV28|NA|TRBJ2-2
CASSGAGYNTGELFF
TGTGCCAGCAGTGGAGCGGGATATAACACCGGGGAGCTGTTTTTT
>TRBD2|TRBV4-1|NA|TRBJ2-7
CASSQTSGSPYEQYF
TGCGCCAGCAGCCAGACTAGCGGGAGCCCCTACGAGCAGTACTTC
>TRBD1|TRBV27|NA|TRBJ1-1
CASSLLRTGHTEAFF
TGTGCCAGCAGTTTACTCCGGACAGGGCACACTGAAGCTTTCTTT
>TRBD1|TRBV6-1|NA|TRBJ2-7
CASSAGQVFYEQYF
TGTGCCAGCAGTGCGGGACAGGTCTTTTACGAGCAGTACTTC
>TRBD1|TRBV28|NA|TRBJ2-7
CASSLRDRIGTYEQYF
TGTGCCAGCAGTTTGAGGGACAGGATTGGAACCTACGAGCAGTACTTC
>NA|TRBV2|NA|TRBJ2-3
CASSAGAVFTSTDTQYF
TGTGCCAGCAGTGCAGGGGCAGTTTTTACTAGCACAGATACGCAGTATTTT
>TRBD2|TRBV7-2|NA|TRBJ2-1
CASSLLAGGLYEQFF
TGTGCCAGCAGCTTATTAGCGGGAGGACTCTATGAGCAGTTCTTC
>TRBD2|TRBV9|once|TRBJ2-3
CASSVATTSGPSTDTQYF
TGTGCCAGCAGCGTAGCTACCACTAGCGGGCCTAGCACAGATACGCAGTATTTT
>NA|TRBV10-3|NA|TRBJ2-5
CAISEPPQETQYF
TGTGCCATCAGTGAGCCGCCGCAAGAGACCCAGTACTTC
>NA|TRBV11-2|NA|TRBJ2-1
CASSLDFAPYNEQFF
TGTGCCAGCAGCTTAGATTTCGCACCCTACAATGAGCAGTTCTTC
>NA|TRBV11-2|NA|TRBJ2-7
CASSLVKDSIYEQYF
TGTGCCAGCAGCTTAGTTAAGGACAGTATCTACGAGCAGTACTTC
>TRBD1|TRBV2|NA|TRBJ1-1
CASSEWQGAGNTEAFF
TGTGCCAGCAGTGAATGGCAGGGGGCCGGAAACACTGAAGCTTTCTTT
>TRBD1|TRBV13|NA|TRBJ1-1
CASSPSRGPDTEAFF
TGTGCCAGCAGCCCCTCCAGGGGGCCGGACACTGAAGCTTTCTTT